This T cell receptor beta chain was sequenced in a study of shared clonotypes between healthy human individuals. The CDR3 sequence is 14 residues long. Germline lookup yields CDR1 LNHDA and CDR2 SQIVND (reference sequence). The deep-level immunoSEQ assay was used. Every immunoSEQ plate was one replicate of a subset's evenly spread DNA. The method was immunoSEQ multiplex PCR; TCRdb's version includes in-frame clones alone and lacks a portion of them. This table has about 680,000 clones, approximately 73% appearing once. This clone was counted once. One end of the junction does not line up with germline, which may come from a read error.

This chain uses TRBV19 with TRBJ2-3; 8 nucleotides agree with TRBD2. The sequencing sample was made of memory CD4+ T cells sorted from blood. Indicated subset: CD45RA-negative fraction. The receptor comes from a woman aged 25 to 45 in good health. The CDR3 reads CASSIGTSRDTQYF. CDR3 DNA sequence: TGTGCCAGTAGTATAGGGACTAGCAGAGATACGCAGTATTTT.